The 28 T cell receptor beta chains in this list originate from one sample, sequenced in a study of blood T cells in healthy people across ages. Combining a sample-barcoded 5' primer with a J-beta primer mix, a second PCR ran for roughly 6 to 12 cycles. TCRdb re-derived calls from the 5' RACE reads in MiXCR, one entry per CDR3 protein. The table shows about 780,000 distinct CDR3 sequences, with less than 60% occurring only once. Sample: blood. These receptors originate from a man older than 75 in good health.

The rearrangement joins TRBV18 to TRBJ2-5, with a possible D match to TRBD2 (5 bases). Trimming cost V 2 bases and J 2 bases, with 9 bases left between them. Germline V lookup: CDR1 KGHSH, CDR2 LQKENI. The CDR3 sequence is 14 residues long. In DNA, the CDR3 is TGTGCCAGCTCACCAGGGAGTGTACAAGAGACCCAGTACTTC. This gives the protein CASSPGSVQETQYF.

A word on this clonotype: An end of the junction differs from the germline gene, which may be a read error. V is TRBV6-2 or TRBV6-3 and J is TRBJ1-5; tentative D call: TRBD1 (6 bases). The germline gives CDR1 MNHEY, CDR2 SVGEGT. The CDR3 is 14 amino acids. The CDR3 nucleotides are TGCGCCAGCAGACCAGGGGCTAGCAATCAGCCCCAGCATTTT. This sequence encodes CASRPGASNQPQHF.

This clonotype was observed a handful of times. The V call is TRBV28, the J call TRBJ2-5; 10 bases map to TRBD2. CDR1 is MDHEN and CDR2 is SYDVKM in the germline V gene. The CDR3 totals 15 residues. V lost 5 bases, J lost 2 bases, and 5 bases stayed unmatched. For the CDR3, the DNA is TGTGCCAGCAGTGAGACTAGCGGGTATCAAGAGACCCAGTACTTC. Translation: CASSETSGYQETQYF.

V is TRBV6-2 or TRBV6-3 and J is TRBJ2-7; 10 nucleotides agree with TRBD2. The CDR3 has 16 amino acids. Germline V gene lookup returns CDR1 MNHEY and CDR2 SVGEGT. J was trimmed by 5 bases and V by 4 bases; bases with no gene match: 11. As DNA, the CDR3 is TGTGCCAGCAGTTCCGCCCGCGCTAGCGGGAGTGACGAGCAGTACTTC. Protein: CASSSARASGSDEQYF.

V is TRBV7-2 and J is TRBJ2-5; D is uncertain. The J call may be in error: the DNA end matches TRBJ2-7 better. This CDR3 comprises 14 residues. Looked up from germline, CDR1 is SGHTA and CDR2 is FQGNSA. The CDR3 coding sequence is TGTGCCAGCAGCTTCCGAAGTAGCCGCTACGAGCAGTACTTC. It translates to CASSFRSSRYEQYF.

This sequence joins TRBV12-3 or TRBV12-4 and TRBJ2-5; 10 positions match TRBD2. The end of the DNA is better explained by TRBJ2-7, so the J call may be wrong. The CDR3 loop spans 13 amino acids. CDR3 residues: CASRLAGAHEQYF. CDR3 bases: TGTGCCAGCAGGCTAGCGGGAGCGCACGAGCAGTACTTC.

J is TRBJ2-3 and V is TRBV12-3 or TRBV12-4; D is unclear. The CDR3 runs to 12 residues. Trimming took off 11 bases at V and 0 bases at J, with 9 bases between the two ends. The CDR3 region is CAVRTSTDTQYF. The CDR3 DNA reads TGTGCCGTACGAACTAGCACAGATACGCAGTATTTT.

The rearrangement joins TRBV6-4 to TRBJ2-1; 11 bases fit TRBD2. The CDR3 spans 14 residues. Germline V CDR1 and CDR2: MRHNA, SNTAGT. V was pared by 3 bases and J by 6 bases, with 1 base of the junction left unmatched. CDR3 residues: CASSELAGGNEQFF. In DNA form, the CDR3 reads TGTGCCAGCAGTGAGCTAGCGGGGGGCAATGAGCAGTTCTTC.

The chain carries TRBV20-1 and TRBJ2-1; D ambiguous. The V end lost 5 bases, the J end lost 0 bases, and 8 bases lay between the germline ends. Germline CDR1 is DFQATT and CDR2 is SNEGSKA (reference sequence). This CDR3 is built from 13 residues. The CDR3 is CSADKSSYNEQFF. As DNA, the CDR3 is TGCAGTGCTGACAAGAGCTCCTACAATGAGCAGTTCTTC.

The V gene is TRBV29-1, the J gene TRBJ2-1, with 7 bases lining up with TRBD2. CDR3 size: 17 residues. The germline gives CDR1 SQVTM, CDR2 ANQGSEA. V lost 3 bases, J lost 4 bases, and 15 bases stayed unmatched. The CDR3 DNA reads TGCAGCGTTGAGGGAAAACGGGGAGGGCCGGGTTACAATGAGCAGTTCTTC. This sequence encodes CSVEGKRGGPGYNEQFF.

This clonotype has just a few counts. The V call is TRBV27, the J call TRBJ1-6; 7 bases agree with TRBD1. Unmatched junction bases numbered 3, after V lost 0 bases and J lost 7 bases. The CDR3 length is 15 residues. Germline CDR1 is MNHEY and CDR2 is SMNVEV (reference sequence). The CDR3, as DNA: TGTGCCAGCAGTTTATCCGGGACAGTCAATTCACCCCTCCACTTT. Translation gives CASSLSGTVNSPLHF.

This clonotype was detected a few times. For the CDR3, the DNA is TGTGCCAGCAGCCCCGTGGCCACCTACGAGCAGTACTTC. It specifies CASSPVATYEQYF. The chain is built from TRBV7-2 and TRBJ2-7; no reliable D call. CDR1 and CDR2 (germline): SGHTA, FQGNSA. Trimming pared 5 bases from V and 2 bases from J, leaving 10 bases between. This CDR3 contains 13 residues.

Notes on this clonotype: A much larger clone differs from this one at a single base, so this may be a read error. The chain links TRBV7-9 to TRBJ2-5; 13 bases agree with TRBD2. The end of the DNA fits TRBJ2-7 better, so the J call may be wrong. Germline CDR1 reads SEHNR; CDR2 reads FQNEAQ (reference sequence). The CDR3 is made up of 15 amino acids. This chain's CDR3 is CASSFGTSGTDEQYF. The CDR3 DNA sequence: TGTGCCAGCAGCTTCGGGACTAGCGGGACCGACGAGCAGTACTTC.

The CDR3 nucleotides read TGCGCCAGCAAACACGCGTACACAGATACGCAGTATTTT. This gives the protein CASKHAYTDTQYF. The chain is built from TRBV5-1 and TRBJ2-3, with D unresolved. Trimming took 6 bases from V and 2 from J, leaving 10 bases between them. Germline-derived CDR1 and CDR2 are SGHRS and YFSETQ. The CDR3 is made up of 13 amino acids.

This clonotype was detected only once. The chain has TRBV7-2 and TRBJ1-6, with 8 bases matching TRBD1. The CDR3 has 15 amino acids. Germline trimming cut 3 bases from V and 9 bases from J; bases unmatched to any gene: 7. In germline, CDR1 is SGHTA, CDR2 FQGNSA. The CDR3 DNA sequence: TGTGCCAGCAGCTTCCCGACAGGGGATGTTTCACCCCTCCACTTT. Translation: CASSFPTGDVSPLHF. Based on the CDR3 plus reference TRBV7-2 and TRBJ1-6, the full variable domain is GAGVSQSPSNKVTEKGKDVELRCDPISGHTALYWYRQSLGQGLEFLIYFQGNSAPDKSGLPSDRFSAERTGGSVSTLTIQRTQQEDSAVYLCASSFPTGDVSPLHFGNGTRLTVT.

The chain recombines TRBV5-1 with TRBJ2-7; D ambiguous. V dropped 0 bases and J dropped 0 bases, with 7 bases sitting between them. In germline, CDR1 is SGHRS, CDR2 YFSETQ. The length of the CDR3 is 14 residues. CDR3 nucleotide sequence: TGCGCCAGCAGCTTGGAACCTAACTCCTACGAGCAGTACTTC. Translation gives CASSLEPNSYEQYF.

A few counts support this clonotype. The chain carries TRBV6-6 and TRBJ2-3; D may be TRBD2 (5 bases). The germline gives CDR1 MNHNY, CDR2 SVGAGI (reference sequence). CDR3 length: 15 residues. Trimming left V 5 bases short and J 2 bases short, with 14 bases between. CDR3 DNA sequence: TGTGCCAGCAGTCGTAAGGGCGGGCTCACAGATACGCAGTATTTT. It codes for CASSRKGGLTDTQYF.

The V gene is TRBV30, the J gene TRBJ1-4; D gene unclear. This CDR3 has 13 amino acids. V was trimmed by 2 bases and J by 8 bases, leaving 12 bases between them. Germline lookup yields CDR1 GTSNPN and CDR2 SVGIG (reference sequence). The CDR3 here is CAWSRRVDEKLFF. In DNA form, the CDR3 reads TGTGCCTGGAGTAGGAGGGTCGACGAAAAACTGTTTTTT.

This clonotype was picked up a small number of times. V and J are TRBV6-5 and TRBJ2-5, with 11 bases aligning to TRBD2. This CDR3 comprises 18 residues. Losses at the gene ends were 0 bases for V and 5 bases for J; bases not matched to a gene: 11. Germline assignment: CDR1 MNHEY and CDR2 SVGAGI. In DNA, the CDR3 is TGTGCCAGCAGTTACTCGGGTCTTACTAGCGGGAGTCCCGAGACCCAGTACTTC. It translates to CASSYSGLTSGSPETQYF.

A word on this clonotype: A read error may account for a junction end that differs from germline. This chain links TRBV7-2 with TRBJ2-1; 10 nucleotides line up with TRBD2. The germline V gene has CDR1 SGHTA and CDR2 FQGNSA. The CDR3 extends over 15 amino acids. The CDR3 region is CAGSLSSGRANEQFF. The DNA for the CDR3 is TGTGCCGGCAGCTTATCTAGCGGGAGAGCAAATGAGCAGTTCTTC.

V and J are TRBV11-1 and TRBJ1-4, with 9 bases aligning to TRBD1. The CDR3 runs 16 residues. After removal of 4 bases from V and 3 bases from J, the junction contained 6 bases not matched to a gene. The germline CDR1 and CDR2 sequences are SGHAT and FQDESV (reference sequence). The CDR3 region has the DNA TGTGCCAGCAGCTCACCGGGACAGGGTTCTAATGAAAAACTGTTTTTT. This codes for CASSSPGQGSNEKLFF.

This clonotype was picked up a small number of times. The V call is TRBV12-3 or TRBV12-4, the J call TRBJ2-3; 8 positions match TRBD1. The CDR3 is 15 residues long. The J segment lost 3 bases and the V segment lost 2 bases, leaving 4 bases of the junction unmatched. The CDR3 is CASSLYGQGTDTQYF. The CDR3 bases are TGTGCCAGCAGTTTATACGGACAGGGTACAGATACGCAGTATTTT.

The gene calls are TRBV4-1 and TRBJ1-1; tentatively, D is TRBD1 (5 bases). Germline V lookup: CDR1 MGHRA, CDR2 YSYEKL. The V end was cut by 4 bases, the J end by 3 bases, with 15 bases between. The CDR3 extends over 15 amino acids. CDR3: CASSPGTGGHTEAFF. DNA of the CDR3: TGCGCCAGCAGCCCCGGGACGGGCGGACACACTGAAGCTTTCTTT.

The gene calls are TRBV12-3 or TRBV12-4 and TRBJ2-7; TRBD1 agrees at 7 bases. The CDR3 length is 14 residues. Trimming at V came to 6 bases and at J to 2 bases, leaving 7 bases not matched to a gene. CDR3 region: CASSPDRDTYEQYF. The CDR3 DNA sequence: TGTGCCAGCAGCCCCGACAGGGATACCTACGAGCAGTACTTC.

For this clonotype: A junction boundary mismatches the germline segment, possibly from a read error. The chain couples TRBV7-8 to TRBJ2-5; D gene unclear. Germline V gene sequence: CDR1 SGHVS, CDR2 FQNEAQ. This CDR3 spans 14 amino acids. The CDR3 is CAGSLSRSQETQYF. The CDR3 bases are TGTGCCGGCAGCTTAAGCAGGAGCCAAGAGACCCAGTACTTC.

V gene TRBV7-3 combines with J gene TRBJ2-2; perhaps TRBD2 as D (6 bases). CDR3 length equals 15 residues. The V end was cut by 3 bases, the J end by 0 bases, with 8 bases between. CDR1 SGHTA and CDR2 FQGTGA come from the germline V gene. The CDR3 DNA sequence: TGTGCCAGCAGCTTCGGGAGTACGAACACCGGGGAGCTGTTTTTT. Protein sequence: CASSFGSTNTGELFF. The complete variable domain, with remaining parts taken from reference TRBV7-3 and TRBJ2-2, reads GAGVSQTPSNKVTEKGKYVELRCDPISGHTALYWYRQSLGQGPEFLIYFQGTGAADDSGLPNDRFFAVRPEGSVSTLKIQRTERGDSAVYLCASSFGSTNTGELFFGEGSRLTVL.

A single count supports this clonotype. A read error may produce the germline difference seen at one junction end. This chain connects TRBV13 to TRBJ2-1, with a tentative D call TRBD2 (6 bases). This CDR3 is 17 amino acids long. Germline V gene lookup returns CDR1 PRHDT and CDR2 FYEKMQ (reference sequence). The CDR3 spells CASSPPPDGSSYNEQFF. CDR3 DNA: TGCGCCAGCAGCCCCCCCCCAGACGGGAGCTCCTACAATGAGCAGTTCTTC.

This clonotype was found many times. The chain is built from TRBV12-3 or TRBV12-4 and TRBJ2-2; TRBD1 agrees at 7 bases. The CDR3 runs 14 residues. Unmatched junction bases numbered 2, after V lost 5 bases and J lost 2 bases. As DNA, the CDR3 is TGTGCCAGCAGTAGGGACAGAAACACCGGGGAGCTGTTTTTT. Protein: CASSRDRNTGELFF.